This TCR beta chain was captured by sequencing in a study of identical twins. The CDR3 covers 13 residues. The germline gives CDR1 SGHNT, CDR2 YENEEA. Trimming removed 1 base from V and 10 bases from J, with 13 bases in between. MiXCR was run by TCRdb on the 5' RACE reads, yielding one entry per CDR3 protein. The sample shows about 240,000 distinct CDR3 sequences, roughly an eighth of them seen only once. These data were also reused for a study on yellow fever vaccine responses in identical twins.

The gene calls are TRBV11-3 and TRBJ2-5; D not resolved. What was sequenced was memory (CD45RO+) T cells sorted from blood. The TCR was taken from a woman aged 18-30 years in good health. The DNA for the CDR3 is TGTGCCAGCAGCTTAGTTGGCGATACTTACCAGTACTTC. Translating it yields CASSLVGDTYQYF.